This entry is about one T cell receptor (beta chain). As yet, its antigen is unknown. Sequencing of TCR beta was performed on blood CD8+ T cells and on blood CD4+ T cells. Negative isolation was applied to CD8+ and CD4+ T cells, and FACS enrichment was applied to TEMRA cells. The data were taken from a study of CD8 T cells in Susac syndrome. Study-wide points: It was acknowledged by the study that relatively few individuals were included in its TCR sequencing and HLA analysis.

The CDR3 consists of 18 residues. The J segment lost 6 bases and the V segment lost 3 bases, leaving 17 bases of the junction unmatched. The germline V gene has CDR1 LNHDA and CDR2 SQIVND (reference sequence). Random hexamers primed reverse transcription of about 0.5 to 1 ug RNA. TCRdb redid the calling of the immunoSEQ multiplex PCR reads with MiXCR, one entry per CDR3 protein. The repertoire has 150,000 or so distinct CDR3 sequences, 94% of them found once; the top ten carry 0.075% to 0.095%. The chain links TRBV19 to TRBJ1-1; 9 bases fit TRBD1. What was sequenced was CD4+ T cells from PBMCs. The TCR originated in a human donor with multiple sclerosis. The CDR3 DNA reads TGTGCCAGTAGTATCACCTCCCGGGACAGGGCAGGATTCGCTGAAGCTTTCTTT. Residues: CASSITSRDRAGFAEAFF.